This passage covers 19 T cell receptor beta chains from one sample sequenced in a study of response to subunit inactivated influenza vaccine. In TCRdb, the RT-PCR reads were re-called with MiXCR into one record per CDR3 protein. The sample carries about 520,000 distinct CDR3 sequences, less than 7.5% recorded once. Sample: PBMCs from blood, taken roughly 24 months after vaccination. All receptors come from a man between 50 and 69 years old who received an inactivated influenza vaccine.

This clonotype was counted a few times. For the CDR3, the DNA is TGTGCCAGCAGGGCCCCACCCCGGAGTCTCTCCTACGAGCAGTACTTC. This encodes CASRAPPRSLSYEQYF. V usage is TRBV5-6 and J usage is TRBJ2-7; D is undetermined. The CDR3 is made up of 16 amino acids. The germline V gene has CDR1 SGHDT and CDR2 YYEEEE. V lost 5 bases to trimming and J lost 0 bases, with 18 bases between them.

This clonotype was recorded only once. The chain joins TRBV5-5 to TRBJ1-2; 8 positions match TRBD1. V lost 0 bases, J lost 8 bases, and 3 bases stayed unmatched. CDR3 length equals 13 residues. Germline V gene lookup returns CDR1 SGHKS and CDR2 YYEKEE (reference sequence). The CDR3 bases are TGTGCCAGCAGCTTGGAACAGGGGGACGGCTACACCTTC. Protein: CASSLEQGDGYTF.

This clonotype was counted between two and nine times. The chain is built from TRBV4-3 and TRBJ2-3; 7 nucleotides match TRBD1. The CDR3 extends over 15 amino acids. Germline V CDR1 and CDR2: LGHNA, YSLEER. The V gene end was trimmed by 0 bases and the J gene end by 2 bases; junction bases not matched to a gene: 2. The CDR3 region is CASSQEGQNTDTQYF. Here the CDR3 DNA reads TGCGCCAGCAGCCAAGAGGGACAGAACACAGATACGCAGTATTTT.

V is TRBV20-1 and J is TRBJ2-2; D ambiguous. CDR1 and CDR2 from the germline V gene are DFQATT and SNEGSKA (reference sequence). This CDR3 contains 14 residues. Trimming stripped 6 bases from V and 0 bases from J, with 11 bases between. Here the CDR3 DNA reads TGCAGTGCCAGGACCCCTGCGAACACCGGGGAGCTGTTTTTT. Translation gives CSARTPANTGELFF.

This chain uses TRBV12-3 or TRBV12-4 with TRBJ2-6, with a possible D match to TRBD1 (6 bases). V dropped 6 bases and J dropped 0 bases, with 15 bases sitting between them. This CDR3 has 17 amino acids. The DNA for the CDR3 is TGTGCCAGCAGCGGGACAATGAGTCACTCTGGGGCCAACGTCCTGACTTTC. Amino acids: CASSGTMSHSGANVLTF.

This clonotype was seen many times. This sequence joins TRBV6-1 and TRBJ1-5; D is uncertain. The CDR3 loop spans 9 amino acids. Per germline, CDR1 MNHNS and CDR2 SASEGT. Trimming shortened V by 9 bases and J by 7 bases, and 4 bases separated the two germline ends. The CDR3: CASGQPQHF. Here the CDR3 DNA reads TGTGCCAGTGGCCAGCCCCAGCATTTT.

This clonotype turned up a few times. V is TRBV12-3 or TRBV12-4 and J is TRBJ2-3; 12 nucleotides align to TRBD2. The J segment lost 3 bases and the V segment lost 3 bases, leaving 7 bases of the junction unmatched. The CDR3 runs to 17 residues. CDR3 region: CASSLALAGGGTDTQYF. CDR3 coding DNA: TGTGCCAGCAGTTTGGCACTAGCGGGGGGAGGAACAGATACGCAGTATTTT.

At least ten counts were recorded for this clonotype. CDR3 sequence reads: CASSYSRGTEAFF. DNA of the CDR3: TGTGCCAGCAGTTACTCGAGAGGCACTGAAGCTTTCTTT. This chain uses TRBV6-2 or TRBV6-3 with TRBJ1-1; D gene uncertain. This CDR3 contains 13 residues. V was clipped by 0 bases and J by 4 bases, with 6 bases between them. Looked up from germline, CDR1 is MNHEY and CDR2 is SVGEGT.

The V gene is TRBV12-3 or TRBV12-4, the J gene TRBJ2-1; D is unclear. V lost 8 bases, J lost 4 bases, and 15 bases lay in between. This CDR3 is 14 amino acids long. The CDR3 sequence is CASSLAAMYNEQFF. As DNA, the CDR3 is TGTGCCAGCTCCTTGGCGGCAATGTACAATGAGCAGTTCTTC.

This clonotype was counted only a few times. This chain joins TRBV5-1 and TRBJ2-7; 9 bases are shared with TRBD1. Germline-derived CDR1 and CDR2 are SGHRS and YFSETQ. V was clipped by 5 bases and J by 5 bases; unmatched bases: 8. The CDR3 covers 14 residues. The DNA of the CDR3 is TGCGCCAGCAGGCTGGAGGACAGGGGTGACGAGCAGTACTTC. It specifies CASRLEDRGDEQYF.

This chain joins TRBV6-2 or TRBV6-3 and TRBJ2-1, with 7 bases that match TRBD1. The V gene's germline CDR1 is MNHEY and CDR2 SVGEGT. With 6 bases clipped from V and 4 bases from J, the junction kept 15 bases outside the gene matches. This CDR3 spans 17 amino acids. CDR3 nucleotide sequence: TGTGCCAGCAGCGACCACCCAGGGGGTGTCGGGTACAATGAGCAGTTCTTC. Protein: CASSDHPGGVGYNEQFF.

This clonotype was seen more than once but under ten times. V is TRBV30 and J is TRBJ1-1; the D gene is possibly TRBD1 (6 bases). The ends were cut back, 2 bases at V and 0 bases at J, with 10 bases in the middle. The germline gives CDR1 GTSNPN, CDR2 SVGIG (reference sequence). The CDR3 consists of 14 residues. CDR3 residues: CAWSLGGLNTEAFF. CDR3 DNA sequence: TGTGCCTGGAGTTTAGGGGGGCTGAACACTGAAGCTTTCTTT.

This clonotype was recorded at least ten times. This chain links TRBV3-1 with TRBJ2-7; 12 bases are shared with TRBD2. Germline CDR1 is LGHDT and CDR2 is YNNKEL (reference sequence). The length of the CDR3 is 14 residues. With 5 bases clipped from V and 6 bases from J, the junction kept 5 bases outside the gene matches. Here the CDR3 reads CASSRTSGTGEQYF. The CDR3 nucleotides are TGTGCCAGCAGCAGGACTAGCGGGACGGGCGAGCAGTACTTC.

This clonotype was counted ten times or more. The chain joins TRBV6-5 to TRBJ2-4, with a possible D match to TRBD1 (6 bases). The CDR3 contains 16 residues. Germline loops: CDR1 MNHEY, CDR2 SVGAGI. Trimming stripped 4 bases from V and 0 bases from J, with 13 bases between. The CDR3, as DNA: TGTGCCAGCAGTTTTGGATGGGGGCTAGCCAAAAACATTCAGTACTTC. Residues: CASSFGWGLAKNIQYF.

This clonotype was found many times. At one boundary the junction diverges from the germline segment, which might be a read error. This chain joins TRBV4-2 and TRBJ2-3; TRBD1 agrees at 9 bases. From germline, CDR1 is LGHNA and CDR2 YNFKEQ. This CDR3 is 15 amino acids long. The CDR3 coding sequence is TGTGCCAGCAACCAACAGGGGGCCGCCGCAGATACGCAGTATTTT. Translation gives CASNQQGAAADTQYF.

CDR3 sequence (DNA): TGTGCCAGCAGTGTGAGCGGGAGGGTTCTATCTGGGGCCAACGTCCTGACTTTC. Translation: CASSVSGRVLSGANVLTF. This chain links TRBV6-1 with TRBJ2-6, with TRBD2 matching over 10 bases. Trimming took 4 bases from V and 1 from J; bases not matched to a gene: 7. This CDR3 spans 18 amino acids. Germline V lookup: CDR1 MNHNS, CDR2 SASEGT.

The CDR3 nucleotides read TGTGCCAGCAGTCGACGGAGCGAGGCGGGAGGGCCTCGGAATGAGCAGTTCTTC. Residues: CASSRRSEAGGPRNEQFF. The genes are TRBV6-4 and TRBJ2-1, with 9 nucleotides matching TRBD2. V shed 5 bases, J shed 7 bases, and the junction held 18 bases outside the gene matches. CDR1 is MRHNA, CDR2 SNTAGT, per germline. This CDR3 spans 18 amino acids.

This clonotype was counted only a few times. The chain joins TRBV20-1 to TRBJ2-1, with D possibly being TRBD2 (6 bases). V was shortened by 3 bases and J by 5 bases, with 20 bases between the two germline ends. The CDR3 covers 16 residues. The germline V gene has CDR1 DFQATT and CDR2 SNEGSKA (reference sequence). The CDR3 region has the DNA TGCAGTGCTAGGCGTCTAGCGCAAAGAGTTGACAATGAGCAGTTCTTC. This codes for CSARRLAQRVDNEQFF.

This sequence joins TRBV4-3 and TRBJ2-5; 8 positions match TRBD2. The V and J ends lost 1 base and 4 bases, in that order; junction bases with no gene match: 8. Looked up from germline, CDR1 is LGHNA and CDR2 is YSLEER. The CDR3 has 16 residues. The CDR3 spells CASSQGVAGKRETQYF. CDR3 coding DNA: TGCGCCAGCAGCCAAGGGGTAGCGGGGAAACGAGAGACCCAGTACTTC.